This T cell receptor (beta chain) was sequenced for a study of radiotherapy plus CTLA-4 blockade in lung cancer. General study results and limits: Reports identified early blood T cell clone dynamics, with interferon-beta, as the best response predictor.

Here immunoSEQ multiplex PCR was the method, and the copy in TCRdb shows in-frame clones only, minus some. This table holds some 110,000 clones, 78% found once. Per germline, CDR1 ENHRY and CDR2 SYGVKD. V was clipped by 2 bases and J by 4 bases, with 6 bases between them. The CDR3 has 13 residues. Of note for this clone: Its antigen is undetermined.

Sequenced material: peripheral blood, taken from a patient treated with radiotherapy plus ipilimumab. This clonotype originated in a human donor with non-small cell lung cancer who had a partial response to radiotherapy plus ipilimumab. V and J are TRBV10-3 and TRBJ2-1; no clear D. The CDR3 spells CAISENTYNEQFF. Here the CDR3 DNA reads TGTGCCATCAGTGAGAATACATACAATGAGCAGTTCTTC.